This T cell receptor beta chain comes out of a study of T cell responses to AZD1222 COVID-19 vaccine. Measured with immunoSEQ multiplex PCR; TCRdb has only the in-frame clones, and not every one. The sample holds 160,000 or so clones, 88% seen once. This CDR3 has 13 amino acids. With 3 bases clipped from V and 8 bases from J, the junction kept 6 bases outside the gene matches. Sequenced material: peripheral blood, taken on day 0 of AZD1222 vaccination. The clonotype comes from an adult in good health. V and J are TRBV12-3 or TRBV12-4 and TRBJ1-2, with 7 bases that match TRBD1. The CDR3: CASSLLQGQGYTF. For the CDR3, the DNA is TGTGCCAGCAGTTTGCTACAGGGGCAAGGCTACACCTTC.